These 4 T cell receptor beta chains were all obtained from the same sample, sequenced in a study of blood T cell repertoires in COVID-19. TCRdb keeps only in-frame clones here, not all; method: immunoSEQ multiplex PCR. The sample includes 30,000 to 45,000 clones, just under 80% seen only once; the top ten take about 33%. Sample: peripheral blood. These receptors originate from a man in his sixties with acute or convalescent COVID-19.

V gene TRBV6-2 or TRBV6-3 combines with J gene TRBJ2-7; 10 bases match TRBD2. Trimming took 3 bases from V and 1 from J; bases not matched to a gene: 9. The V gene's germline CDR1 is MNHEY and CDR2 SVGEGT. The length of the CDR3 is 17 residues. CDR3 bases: TGTGCCAGCAGTTATCCCAGCGGGAGGGACATTTCCTACGAGCAGTACTTC. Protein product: CASSYPSGRDISYEQYF.

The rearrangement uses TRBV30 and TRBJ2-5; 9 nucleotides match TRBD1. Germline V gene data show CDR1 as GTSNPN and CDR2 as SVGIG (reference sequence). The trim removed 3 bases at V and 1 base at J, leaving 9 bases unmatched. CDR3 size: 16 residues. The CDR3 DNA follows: TGTGCCTGGAGCGAGACCGGGACAGGGCGCCAAGAGACCCAGTACTTC. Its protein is CAWSETGTGRQETQYF.

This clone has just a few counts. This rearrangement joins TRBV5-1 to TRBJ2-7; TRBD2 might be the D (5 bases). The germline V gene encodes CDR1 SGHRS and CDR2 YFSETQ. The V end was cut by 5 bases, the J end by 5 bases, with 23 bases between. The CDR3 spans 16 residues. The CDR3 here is CASRRALSSQKDEQYF. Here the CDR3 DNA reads TGCGCCAGCAGGCGGGCACTTTCATCCCAAAAGGACGAGCAGTACTTC. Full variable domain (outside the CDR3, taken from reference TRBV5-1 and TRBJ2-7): KAGVTQTPRYLIKTRGQQVTLSCSPISGHRSVSWYQQTPGQGLQFLFEYFSETQRNKGNFPGRFSGRQFSNSRSEMNVSTLELGDSALYLCASRRALSSQKDEQYFGPGTRLTVT.

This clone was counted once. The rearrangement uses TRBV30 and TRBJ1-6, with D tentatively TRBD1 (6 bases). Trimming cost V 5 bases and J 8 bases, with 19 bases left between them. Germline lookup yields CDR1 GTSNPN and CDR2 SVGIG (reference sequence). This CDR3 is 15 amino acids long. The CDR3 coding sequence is TGTGCCTGGCAACTTAGGGGGTCTGTTTATTCACCCCTCCACTTT. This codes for CAWQLRGSVYSPLHF.